Below, 2 T cell receptor beta chains from the same sample are listed, as sequenced in a study of a mutant IDH1 vaccine in newly diagnosed glioma. Produced via immunoSEQ multiplex PCR; TCRdb's table is partial and in-frame only. The table has roughly 51,000 clones, approximately 79% seen once; the top ten hold 6% to 8%. The antigens for these receptors are not known. The sample's time point: week 35, safety follow-up. It was 300 ug of mutant IDH1 20-mer peptide that made up each vaccine dose, given with topical imiquimod. The material sequenced was PBMCs, taken from a glioma patient whose treatment included an IDH1 peptide vaccine. The receptor set was obtained from a man in his forties with glioma.

This clone was counted once. The rearrangement links TRBV2 to TRBJ2-3; 9 nucleotides align to TRBD2. Germline loops: CDR1 SNHLY, CDR2 FYNNEI. The CDR3 is 13 amino acids. The trim removed 10 bases at V and 1 base at J, leaving 3 bases unmatched. The CDR3 coding sequence is TGTGCCATACAGCGGGGGGGCACAGATACGCAGTATTTT. Translated, it gives CAIQRGGTDTQYF.

This clone was detected only a few times. The chain links TRBV30 to TRBJ1-1, with D tentatively TRBD1 (5 bases). From germline, CDR1 is GTSNPN and CDR2 SVGIG (reference sequence). V lost 2 bases and J 6 bases, leaving 13 bases between the germline ends. The CDR3 extends over 13 amino acids. This chain's CDR3 is CAWSYAGRPEAFF. CDR3 bases: TGTGCCTGGAGTTATGCAGGGAGGCCTGAAGCTTTCTTT.